A selection of T cell receptor beta chains follows, all from one sample in a study of T-cell reconstitution after alpha-beta-depleted transplantation in children. Using its own MiXCR run on the PCR reads, TCRdb lists one record per CDR3 protein. The sample has approximately 300,000 distinct CDR3 sequences, 11% seen once. The source was peripheral blood, collected 180 days after TCRalphabeta/CD19-depleted stem cell transplant. Receptors originate from a male patient aged 2 to 9 who had a stem cell transplant for chronic granulomatous disease, so the T cells may come from the graft donor. Each CDR3 is given with its conserved first and last residue. A D gene is named only where the DNA matches it firmly. Some rows have no size entry. The others give once, few or many, or a class for an expanded clone.

J: TRBJ2-1
V: TRBV29-1
D: TRBD2
size: many
CDR3: CSVDVLAGGYNEQFF

J: TRBJ2-7
V: TRBV28
D: NA
size: many
CDR3: CASMLGSYEQYF

J: TRBJ2-7
V: TRBV12-3/TRBV12-4
D: TRBD1
size: many
CDR3: CASRQGRVSYEQYF

J: TRBJ2-1
V: TRBV27
D: TRBD2
size: many
CDR3: CASTPTVAGYNEQFF

J: TRBJ1-2
V: TRBV29-1
D: NA
size: many
CDR3: CSVGQVANGYTF

J: TRBJ2-3
V: TRBV12-2
D: NA
size: many
CDR3: CASPPPGGRAVCTDTQYF

J: TRBJ2-1
V: TRBV11-3
D: TRBD2
size: many
CDR3: CASSPSGSDEQFF

J: TRBJ2-3
V: TRBV7-2
D: TRBD2
size: many
CDR3: CASRVRGGGTDTQYF

J: TRBJ2-1
V: TRBV5-1
D: NA
size: many
CDR3: CASRGGEQFF

J: TRBJ1-1
V: TRBV29-1
D: NA
size: many
CDR3: CSVGPRVSDTEAFF

J: TRBJ1-6
V: TRBV28
D: NA
size: NA
CDR3: CASSSLDPNSPLHF

J: TRBJ2-2
V: TRBV18
D: NA
size: NA
CDR3: CASSPAGVPNTGELFF

J: TRBJ1-5
V: TRBV5-1
D: NA
size: many
CDR3: CASSFSQGAHQPQHF

J: TRBJ2-1
V: TRBV7-2
D: NA
size: many
CDR3: CASSLFATDNEQFF

J: TRBJ1-1
V: TRBV12-3/TRBV12-4
D: TRBD1
size: many
CDR3: CASSPGDRGKINTEAFF

J: TRBJ2-1
V: TRBV19
D: NA
size: NA
CDR3: CATVSRGLPYNEQFF

J: TRBJ2-2
V: TRBV28
D: TRBD2
size: many
CDR3: CASTQTGGGELFF

J: TRBJ2-7
V: TRBV7-9
D: NA
size: many
CDR3: CASSRAVSYEQYF

J: TRBJ2-2
V: TRBV20-1
D: NA
size: many
CDR3: CSAPPLDVYTGELFF

J: TRBJ1-5
V: TRBV6-2/TRBV6-3
D: NA
size: many
CDR3: CASSHGGYQPQHF

J: TRBJ2-3
V: TRBV18
D: TRBD2
size: NA
CDR3: CASSPSLAGRSTDTQYF

J: TRBJ1-1
V: TRBV6-2/TRBV6-3
D: NA
size: many
CDR3: CASGYREWTEAFF

J: TRBJ2-3
V: TRBV4-1
D: NA
size: many
CDR3: CASSRAGPLQRDTQYF

J: TRBJ2-1
V: TRBV29-1
D: TRBD2
size: many
CDR3: CSVARGSGLAGAGHNEQFF

J: TRBJ2-5
V: TRBV7-8
D: TRBD2
size: many
CDR3: CASSFMSGRYQETQYF

J: TRBJ2-7
V: TRBV20-1
D: TRBD2
size: many
CDR3: CSARAPGKGLAGSYEQYF

J: TRBJ2-2
V: TRBV5-1
D: TRBD2
size: many
CDR3: CASSSLAGGPTGELFF

J: TRBJ1-6
V: TRBV12-3/TRBV12-4
D: NA
size: many
CDR3: CASSLRSSYNSPLHF

J: TRBJ2-7
V: TRBV9
D: NA
size: many
CDR3: CASSKDPHYEQYF

J: TRBJ2-2
V: TRBV7-2
D: NA
size: many
CDR3: CASSYYTGELFF

J: TRBJ1-5
V: TRBV19
D: NA
size: NA
CDR3: CASSMQVNQPQHF

J: TRBJ2-7
V: TRBV7-2
D: NA
size: many
CDR3: CASSFFSYEQYF

J: TRBJ1-1
V: TRBV2
D: NA
size: few
CDR3: CASSPEENTEAFF